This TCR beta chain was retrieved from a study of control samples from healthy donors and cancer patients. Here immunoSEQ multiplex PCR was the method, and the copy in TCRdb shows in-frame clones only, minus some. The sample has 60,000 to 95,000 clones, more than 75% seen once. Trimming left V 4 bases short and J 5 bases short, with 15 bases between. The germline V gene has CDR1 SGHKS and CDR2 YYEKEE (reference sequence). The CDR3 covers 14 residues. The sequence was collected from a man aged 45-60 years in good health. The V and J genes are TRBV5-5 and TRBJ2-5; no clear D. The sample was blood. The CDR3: CASSVEPGWETQYF. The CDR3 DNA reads TGTGCCAGCAGCGTAGAGCCGGGTTGGGAGACCCAGTACTTC.